Listed below are T cell receptor beta chains from one sample, sequenced in a study of vaccination and CD4 T cells after COVID-19. TCRdb re-derived calls from the PCR reads in MiXCR, one entry per CDR3 protein. The sample has roughly 20,000 distinct CDR3 sequences; around 39% are singletons. Their antigen targets remain unknown. The sequenced sample was CD4+ T cells from blood, cultured in vitro, obtained before SARS-CoV-2 vaccination. These receptor sequences come from a human donor who received a COVID-19 vaccine. Each CDR3 is given with its conserved first and last residue. Fields, in order: clone size, V gene, J gene, D gene, CDR3 protein, CDR3 DNA. The D gene is left open where the match is weak. Size values are once, few and many counts, or a class for expanded clones, and some rows have none.

-	TRBV2	TRBJ1-2	-	CASSSLRTDLHGYTF	TGTGCCAGCAGCTCACTACGGACGGATCTCCATGGCTACACCTTC
few	TRBV6-1	TRBJ2-1	-	CASSSGGSSYNEQFF	TGTGCCAGCTCTTCCGGGGGAAGCTCCTACAATGAGCAGTTCTTC
-	TRBV7-8	TRBJ2-5	-	CASSIQETQYF	TGTGCCAGCAGCATCCAAGAGACCCAGTACTTC
few	TRBV5-1	TRBJ1-2	TRBD1	CASSFTTGGGDGYTF	TGCGCCAGCAGCTTTACTACAGGGGGCGGCGATGGCTACACCTTC
-	TRBV30	TRBJ2-3	TRBD2	CASSSGGWADTQYF	TGTGCCTCCTCTAGCGGGGGGTGGGCAGATACGCAGTATTTT
-	TRBV7-9	TRBJ1-5	-	CASSLEGKGNQPQHF	TGTGCCAGCAGCTTAGAGGGGAAGGGCAATCAGCCCCAGCATTTT
-	TRBV5-4	TRBJ2-7	TRBD2	CASSLFLAGSTYEQYF	TGTGCCAGCAGCTTATTTCTAGCGGGTAGCACCTACGAGCAGTACTTC
few	TRBV6-5	TRBJ2-5	-	CASSSQLWTAVMQETQYF	TGTGCCAGCAGTTCCCAACTTTGGACAGCCGTAATGCAAGAGACCCAGTACTTC
once	TRBV7-9	TRBJ2-7	TRBD1	CASSPTGNYEQYF	TGTGCCAGCAGCCCGACAGGGAACTACGAGCAGTACTTC
-	TRBV10-1	TRBJ2-4	TRBD1	CASSGQGARNIQYF	TGCGCCAGCAGTGGACAGGGGGCGCGAAACATTCAGTACTTC
-	TRBV25-1	TRBJ2-7	TRBD1	CASSRGQGDYEQYF	TGTGCCAGCAGTAGGGGACAGGGAGACTACGAGCAGTACTTC
few	TRBV20-1	TRBJ1-2	-	CSAGRVNYGYTF	TGCAGTGCTGGCCGGGTAAACTATGGCTACACCTTC
few	TRBV6-1	TRBJ1-6	-	CASSEMFYSPLHF	TGTGCCAGCAGTGAAATGTTCTATTCACCCCTCCACTTT
-	TRBV18	TRBJ2-5	TRBD1	CASSPYIRGETQYF	TGTGCCAGCTCACCGTACATCAGGGGGGAGACCCAGTACTTC
-	TRBV6-1	TRBJ2-2	-	CASSENGAIGELFF	TGTGCCAGCAGTGAAAACGGCGCGATCGGGGAGCTGTTTTTT
-	TRBV18	TRBJ2-7	-	CASSPQRTASTYEQYF	TGTGCCAGCTCACCACAAAGGACAGCTTCGACCTACGAGCAGTACTTC
-	TRBV5-1	TRBJ1-2	-	CASSRNIQGGYTF	TGCGCCAGCAGCAGGAACATCCAGGGCGGCTACACCTTC
-	TRBV6-1	TRBJ1-2	-	CASSPPTEVYGYTF	TGTGCCAGCAGTCCGCCGACCGAGGTTTATGGCTACACCTTC
-	TRBV6-1	TRBJ1-4	-	CASSEVRVGLFF	TGTGCCAGCAGTGAAGTCAGGGTAGGACTGTTTTTT
-	TRBV30	TRBJ2-5	TRBD2	CAWRDAGGRETQYF	TGTGCCTGGAGGGATGCGGGGGGACGTGAGACCCAGTACTTC
-	TRBV6-5	TRBJ1-1	-	CASSYDRRYNTEAFF	TGTGCCAGCAGTTACGACAGGAGGTACAACACTGAAGCTTTCTTT
few	TRBV19	TRBJ1-1	-	CASMGPSGSNTEAFF	TGTGCCAGTATGGGCCCCTCGGGGTCGAACACTGAAGCTTTCTTT
few	TRBV4-1	TRBJ1-3	-	CASSQPIGENTIYF	TGCGCCAGCAGCCAGCCCATAGGGGAAAACACCATATATTTT
few	TRBV20-1	TRBJ2-2	TRBD2	CSARDLSGVTGELFF	TGCAGTGCTAGAGATCTTAGCGGGGTCACCGGGGAGCTGTTTTTT
-	TRBV9	TRBJ1-2	TRBD1	CASSVRPRDSPKDGYTF	TGTGCCAGCAGCGTAAGGCCCCGGGACAGCCCTAAGGATGGCTACACCTTC
few	TRBV7-2	TRBJ1-5	TRBD1	CASSLRGVGNQPQHF	TGTGCCAGCAGCCTCAGGGGGGTGGGCAATCAGCCCCAGCATTTT
-	TRBV4-2	TRBJ1-2	-	CASSPSQVTGPYGYTF	TGTGCCAGCAGCCCCTCTCAGGTCACAGGCCCCTATGGCTACACCTTC
once	TRBV5-3	TRBJ2-7	-	CARSLVLPAVYEQYF	TGTGCCAGAAGCTTGGTATTGCCCGCCGTCTACGAGCAGTACTTC
-	TRBV20-1	TRBJ1-4	-	CSASPPLSSNEKLFF	TGCAGTGCTAGCCCCCCCTTATCCTCTAATGAAAAACTGTTTTTT
-	TRBV30	TRBJ2-2	TRBD1	CAWSVTGANTGELFF	TGTGCCTGGAGTGTGACAGGGGCGAACACCGGGGAGCTGTTTTTT
few	TRBV19	TRBJ1-1	-	CASSIGGGDTEAFF	TGTGCCAGTAGTATAGGAGGGGGGGACACTGAAGCTTTCTTT
-	TRBV9	TRBJ1-2	-	CASSTRTDYYGYTF	TGTGCCAGCAGCACTCGGACCGACTACTATGGCTACACCTTC
-	TRBV2	TRBJ1-6	-	CASKKDSSSYNSPLHF	TGTGCCAGCAAGAAAGACAGTAGCTCCTATAATTCACCCCTCCACTTT
-	TRBV20-1	TRBJ2-2	TRBD2	CSARDRGTSRTGELFF	TGCAGTGCTAGAGATCGGGGGACTAGCCGGACCGGGGAGCTGTTTTTT
-	TRBV7-9	TRBJ2-7	TRBD1	CASSVTGDPVQYF	TGTGCCAGCAGCGTGACAGGGGATCCCGTGCAGTACTTC
few	TRBV11-2	TRBJ1-1	-	CASSLDGVATEAFF	TGTGCCAGCAGCTTAGATGGGGTTGCCACTGAAGCTTTCTTT
few	TRBV6-1	TRBJ1-5	-	CASSRDFSNQPQHF	TGTGCCAGCAGTCGGGACTTTAGCAATCAGCCCCAGCATTTT
-	TRBV12-3/TRBV12-4	TRBJ2-3	TRBD2	CAGRSYPGLAGEDTQYF	TGTGCCGGCAGGTCTTATCCGGGACTAGCGGGAGAAGATACGCAGTATTTT
few	TRBV10-3	TRBJ1-1	-	CATLLGEENTEAFF	TGTGCCACCCTTTTGGGTGAGGAGAACACTGAAGCTTTCTTT
-	TRBV4-1	TRBJ1-1	-	CASSQLAGDKAEAFF	TGCGCCAGCAGCCAGCTGGCAGGGGACAAGGCTGAAGCTTTCTTT
-	TRBV19	TRBJ1-2	TRBD1	CASSIVGTGKNYGYTF	TGTGCCAGTAGTATCGTAGGGACAGGGAAGAACTATGGCTACACCTTC